The table lists the clone carrying this TCR beta chain with a few counts. Its matching antigen is unknown. Patients selected for sequencing had displayed CD8+CD57+ cell expansion by flow cytometry. All participating patients were living with severe acquired aplastic anemia. Untreated patients provided the blood samples, with no therapy given before sampling. The sample belongs to a study of CD8+CD57+ T cells in acquired aplastic anemia. Study overall: Sorted CD4+ and CD8+ cells yielded DNA averaging approximately 3.4 ug.

Study observations and caveats: Simpson's diversity of CD8+ cells was not significantly different in patients compared with controls.

Germline lookup yields CDR1 ENHRY and CDR2 SYGVKD. The CDR3 totals 13 residues. V dropped 3 bases and J dropped 6 bases, with 12 bases sitting between them. Profiling of TCR beta VDJ combinations and CDR3 sequences used genomic DNA as template. Via MiXCR, TCRdb re-called the reads, giving one row per CDR3 protein. The table includes 260,000 or so distinct CDR3 sequences, 40% to 50% detected once. The sequence was collected from a human donor with aplastic anemia. The sequenced material came from sorted CD4+, CD8+, or CD8+CD57+ T cells (not recorded which) from PBMCs. The V gene is TRBV10-3, the J gene TRBJ2-7; D uncertain. In DNA, the CDR3 is TGTGCCATCAGTGACCCTTCCTGGGGCGAGCAGTACTTC. This gives the protein CAISDPSWGEQYF.